This TCR beta chain is drawn from a study of lymphopenia after photon versus proton radiotherapy. The assay was immunoSEQ multiplex PCR, and TCRdb's table has in-frame clones only and misses some. The sample consists of tens of thousands of clones, 92% of them appearing once. J was trimmed by 8 bases and V by 4 bases; bases with no gene match: 8. Germline V CDR1 and CDR2: SGHTA, FQGNSA. CDR3 size: 16 residues. The chain carries TRBV7-2 and TRBJ2-1; 13 bases match TRBD2. This TCR was recovered from a man between 60 and 75 years old with cholangiocarcinoma. Source: peripheral blood, taken from a patient treated with photon-based radiotherapy. The CDR3 region is CASSSWTSGSIYEQFF. In DNA form, the CDR3 reads TGTGCCAGCAGCTCTTGGACTAGCGGGAGTATTTATGAGCAGTTCTTC.